This TCR beta chain was captured in a study of blood T cell repertoires in COVID-19. At the level of the study: The samples span acute and convalescent COVID-19 from the United States, Italy and Spain. T cells, B-cell-depleted T cells, or PBMCs provided the cDNA or gDNA that served as material.

The authors' processing: Reference gene primer amplification in the assay estimated nucleated cell counts. The table came from immunoSEQ multiplex PCR; TCRdb's copy has only in-frame clones and leaves some out. The DNA was the basis for D and trimming; V, J and clone size are from that table. The table records some 240,000 clones, approximately 88% of them present only once. The CDR3 length is 17 residues. The J segment lost 4 bases and the V segment lost 0 bases, leaving 7 bases of the junction unmatched. In germline, CDR1 is SGHNT, CDR2 YYREEE (reference sequence). The clonotype was recovered from a man in his fifties or sixties who had recovered from COVID-19. This chain connects TRBV5-4 to TRBJ2-1; 10 positions match TRBD2. Sequencing was carried out using peripheral blood. The CDR3 DNA is TGTGCCAGCAGCTTGGCCTCCAGGACTAGCGGATACAATGAGCAGTTCTTC. It specifies CASSLASRTSGYNEQFF.